A single sample gave rise to the 20 T cell receptor beta chains below, sequenced in a study of identical twins. TCRdb reprocessed the 5' RACE reads via MiXCR and lists one record per CDR3 protein. This sample has about 900,000 distinct CDR3 sequences, with more than 9% found just once. This sample also appeared in a second study, on yellow fever vaccine responses in identical twins.

Sequencing was done on a sample of PBMCs. These receptors all come from a woman younger than 35 in good health.

This rearrangement joins TRBV20-1 to TRBJ2-5, with D perhaps TRBD1 (6 bases). This CDR3 contains 16 residues. Deletions cut 0 bases from V and 2 bases from J, with 16 bases between. Germline-derived CDR1 and CDR2 are DFQATT and SNEGSKA (reference sequence). Written as DNA, the CDR3 is TGCAGTGCTAGAGACGACGCGACAGGCCGGCAAGAGACCCAGTACTTC. This translates into CSARDDATGRQETQYF.

The CDR3: CASWLAGDYNEQFF. CDR3 DNA: TGTGCCAGCTGGCTAGCGGGGGACTACAATGAGCAGTTCTTC. The chain couples TRBV12-3 or TRBV12-4 to TRBJ2-1, with 10 bases lining up with TRBD2. The V gene end was trimmed by 8 bases and the J gene end by 3 bases; junction bases not matched to a gene: 4. The CDR3 spans 14 residues.

This clonotype was found a few times. This sequence joins TRBV11-2 and TRBJ2-5; TRBD1 is a possible D gene (5 bases). The CDR3 consists of 15 residues. Germline-derived CDR1 and CDR2 are SGHAT and FQNNGV. V lost 0 bases and J 5 bases, leaving 13 bases between the germline ends. The CDR3 loop is CASSLDSDIYETQYF. The CDR3, as DNA: TGTGCCAGCAGCTTAGATTCGGACATTTATGAGACCCAGTACTTC.

This clonotype has a handful of counts. The chain uses TRBV6-1 and TRBJ2-7; TRBD2 is a possible D gene (6 bases). The ends were cut back, 1 base at V and 7 bases at J, with 14 bases in the middle. CDR1 is MNHNS and CDR2 is SASEGT in the germline V gene. CDR3 size: 14 residues. CDR3 DNA sequence: TGTGCCAGCAGTGAAGAGGAGGGGACCGGGGAGCAGTACTTC. This sequence encodes CASSEEEGTGEQYF.

This clonotype was seen a few times. The rearrangement joins TRBV4-1 to TRBJ2-1; the D gene is possibly TRBD2 (5 bases). This CDR3 region has 11 residues. Germline V gene data show CDR1 as MGHRA and CDR2 as YSYEKL. Trimming pared 10 bases from V and 9 bases from J, leaving 13 bases between. The CDR3 bases are TGCGCCACCTCACTAGACTCTGAGCAGTTCTTC. Its protein is CATSLDSEQFF.

CDR3 in amino acids: CASSYTGGVHEQYF. The CDR3 DNA reads as TGTGCCAGCAGTTACACAGGGGGAGTCCACGAGCAGTACTTC. This chain links TRBV6-5 with TRBJ2-7; 8 bases are shared with TRBD1. Looked up from germline, CDR1 is MNHEY and CDR2 is SVGAGI. V trimming: 2 bases; J trimming: 5 bases; junction bases outside the gene matches: 5. The CDR3 is made up of 14 amino acids.

This clonotype was seen only a few times. The CDR3 spells CASSQSGALQETQYF. Written as DNA, the CDR3 is TGCGCCAGCAGTCAAAGCGGGGCGCTCCAAGAGACCCAGTACTTC. The gene calls are TRBV5-1 and TRBJ2-5; 7 bases align to TRBD2. With 5 bases clipped from V and 1 base from J, the junction kept 8 bases outside the gene matches. CDR3 length equals 15 residues. Germline CDR1 is SGHRS and CDR2 is YFSETQ.

The chain is built from TRBV14 and TRBJ2-5; 8 nucleotides align to TRBD2. This CDR3 spans 13 amino acids. The V and J ends lost 0 bases and 7 bases, in that order; junction bases with no gene match: 1. From germline, CDR1 is SGHDN and CDR2 FVKESK. CDR3 bases: TGTGCCAGCAGCCAAGATCTAGCGGGGACCCAGTACTTC. Its translation: CASSQDLAGTQYF.

This clonotype was picked up many times. The gene calls are TRBV29-1 and TRBJ2-1, with TRBD2 matching over 14 bases. CDR1 is SQVTM and CDR2 is ANQGSEA in the germline V gene. This CDR3 is built from 16 residues. J gave up 3 bases and V 2 bases, and 3 bases lay outside the gene matches. CDR3 sequence: CSVEYGTSGSYNEQFF. CDR3 DNA sequence: TGCAGCGTTGAATACGGGACTAGCGGGAGCTACAATGAGCAGTTCTTC.

The table lists this clonotype with a few counts. This chain links TRBV5-1 with TRBJ2-3; no clear D gene. This CDR3 spans 15 amino acids. The V and J ends lost 1 base and 0 bases respectively, with 9 bases between them. The germline gives CDR1 SGHRS, CDR2 YFSETQ. Here the CDR3 DNA reads TGCGCCAGCAGCTTGTATCCAGATAGCACAGATACGCAGTATTTT. It codes for CASSLYPDSTDTQYF.

The CDR3 nucleotides read TGCAGTGCTAGAGTGGTGCGTAAAGGGGATACGCAGTATTTT. Amino acid sequence: CSARVVRKGDTQYF. The gene calls are TRBV20-1 and TRBJ2-3; D is ambiguous. Germline-derived CDR1 and CDR2 are DFQATT and SNEGSKA (reference sequence). The germline V and J ends were trimmed by 1 base and 6 bases, with 14 bases remaining between them. The CDR3 has 14 amino acids.

This clonotype came up a few times. The V and J genes are TRBV5-1 and TRBJ1-1; D unresolved. Germline values: CDR1 SGHRS, CDR2 YFSETQ. The CDR3 loop spans 14 amino acids. V was cut by 3 bases and J by 1 base, with 10 bases left in between. The CDR3 DNA reads TGCGCCAGCAGCTCGCTAGGGTCGAACACTGAAGCTTTCTTT. Translated, it gives CASSSLGSNTEAFF.

The J gene is TRBJ2-1, the V gene TRBV24-1; 16 nucleotides line up with TRBD2. J gave up 4 bases and V 1 base, and 6 bases lay outside the gene matches. This CDR3 is 19 amino acids long. Germline V gene data show CDR1 as KGHDR and CDR2 as SFDVKD. In DNA, the CDR3 is TGTGCCACCAGTGATTTCAACGGGACTAGCGGGAGGGGATACAATGAGCAGTTCTTC. Protein: CATSDFNGTSGRGYNEQFF.

In its sample, this clonotype was seen many times. The gene calls are TRBV13 and TRBJ2-2; a possible D gene is TRBD1 (5 bases). V lost 6 bases and J 1 base, leaving 6 bases between the germline ends. This CDR3 comprises 13 residues. CDR1 is PRHDT, CDR2 FYEKMQ, per germline (reference sequence). CDR3: CASRRGNTGELFF. CDR3 bases: TGTGCCAGCAGAAGGGGGAACACCGGGGAGCTGTTTTTT.

There are many counts of this clonotype. This sequence joins TRBV6-5 and TRBJ2-5; D is undetermined. In germline, CDR1 is MNHEY, CDR2 SVGAGI. CDR3 length: 15 residues. With 0 bases removed from V and 1 base from J, the gap between germline ends came to 9 bases. This CDR3 reads CASSYSRSFQETQYF. CDR3 DNA: TGTGCCAGCAGTTACTCTAGATCGTTCCAAGAGACCCAGTACTTC.

The chain has TRBV28 and TRBJ1-2; D possibly corresponds to TRBD1 (6 bases). V lost 11 bases and J lost 2, with 18 bases in between. This CDR3 comprises 14 residues. The germline CDR1 and CDR2 sequences are MDHEN and SYDVKM. CDR3 sequence: CASSWGALNYGYTF. CDR3 coding DNA: TGTGCCTCCTCGTGGGGGGCTTTGAACTATGGCTACACCTTC.

In this sample, this clonotype turned up a few times. The chain carries TRBV28 and TRBJ2-5; 10 bases agree with TRBD2. From germline, CDR1 is MDHEN and CDR2 SYDVKM. Losses at the gene ends were 5 bases for V and 0 bases for J; bases not matched to a gene: 6. The CDR3 extends over 16 amino acids. CDR3 residues: CASSPRLAGNQETQYF. For the CDR3, the DNA is TGTGCCAGCAGTCCCCGACTAGCGGGTAACCAAGAGACCCAGTACTTC.

This clonotype showed up just a few times. The CDR3 loop is CATRGRGEAFF. CDR3 nucleotide sequence: TGTGCCACCAGAGGAAGGGGTGAAGCTTTCTTT. The chain uses TRBV24-1 and TRBJ1-1; tentative D call: TRBD1 (5 bases). This CDR3 contains 11 residues. Trimming stripped 7 bases from V and 7 bases from J, with 9 bases between. The V gene's germline CDR1 is KGHDR and CDR2 SFDVKD.

This clonotype has just a few counts. The CDR3 protein is CASSPLRASEQFF. DNA of the CDR3: TGTGCCAGCAGCCCGCTGAGGGCGAGTGAGCAGTTCTTC. The V call is TRBV7-9, the J call TRBJ2-1; maybe TRBD2 (5 bases). The CDR3 spans 13 residues. Between the trimmed V and J ends, which lost 5 bases and 9 bases, there was a span of 14 bases. Germline CDR1 is SEHNR and CDR2 is FQNEAQ (reference sequence).

This clonotype was counted ten times or more. V and J are TRBV5-1 and TRBJ1-1; D unresolved. CDR3 length equals 16 residues. Deletions cut 0 bases from V and 2 bases from J, with 14 bases between. Germline-derived CDR1 and CDR2 are SGHRS and YFSETQ. CDR3 sequence: CASSLAWEGLNTEAFF. CDR3 nucleotides: TGCGCCAGCAGCTTGGCCTGGGAGGGTCTAAACACTGAAGCTTTCTTT.